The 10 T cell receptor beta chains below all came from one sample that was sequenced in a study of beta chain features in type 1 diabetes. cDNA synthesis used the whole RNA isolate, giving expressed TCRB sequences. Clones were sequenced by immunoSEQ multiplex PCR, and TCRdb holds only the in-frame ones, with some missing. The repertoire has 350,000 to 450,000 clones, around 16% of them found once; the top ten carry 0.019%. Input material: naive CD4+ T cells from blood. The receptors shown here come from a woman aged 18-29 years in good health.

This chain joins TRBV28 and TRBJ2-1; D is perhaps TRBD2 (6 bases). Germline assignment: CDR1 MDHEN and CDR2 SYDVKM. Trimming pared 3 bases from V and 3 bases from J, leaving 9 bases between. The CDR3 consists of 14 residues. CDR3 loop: CASSFRELYNEQFF. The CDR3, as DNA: TGTGCCAGCAGTTTCCGGGAGCTCTACAATGAGCAGTTCTTC.

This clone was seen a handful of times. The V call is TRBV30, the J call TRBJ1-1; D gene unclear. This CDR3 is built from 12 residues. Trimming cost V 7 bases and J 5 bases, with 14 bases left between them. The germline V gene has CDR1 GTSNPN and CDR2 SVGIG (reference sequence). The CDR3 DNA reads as TGTGCCTCCTCAGGTAAGAAGACTGAAGCTTTCTTT. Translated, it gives CASSGKKTEAFF.

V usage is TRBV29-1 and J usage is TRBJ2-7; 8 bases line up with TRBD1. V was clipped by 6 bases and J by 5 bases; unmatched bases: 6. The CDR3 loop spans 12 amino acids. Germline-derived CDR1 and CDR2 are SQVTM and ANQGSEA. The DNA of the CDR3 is TGCAGCGTCTCGGACAGGGTCAACGAGCAGTACTTC. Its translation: CSVSDRVNEQYF.

The CDR3 protein is CASSLGQGLEAFF. Here the CDR3 DNA reads TGCGCCAGCAGCTTGGGACAGGGGCTTGAAGCTTTCTTT. V and J are TRBV5-1 and TRBJ1-1; 8 nucleotides align to TRBD1. Germline loops: CDR1 SGHRS, CDR2 YFSETQ. The CDR3 is made up of 13 amino acids. With V trimmed by 0 bases and J by 7 bases, 2 bases remained unmatched.

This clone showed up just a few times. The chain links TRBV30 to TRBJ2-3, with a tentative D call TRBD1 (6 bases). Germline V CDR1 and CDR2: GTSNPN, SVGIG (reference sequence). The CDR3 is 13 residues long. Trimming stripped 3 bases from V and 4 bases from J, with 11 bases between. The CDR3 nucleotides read TGTGCCTGGAGCACAAACAGGGCAGATACGCAGTATTTT. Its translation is CAWSTNRADTQYF.

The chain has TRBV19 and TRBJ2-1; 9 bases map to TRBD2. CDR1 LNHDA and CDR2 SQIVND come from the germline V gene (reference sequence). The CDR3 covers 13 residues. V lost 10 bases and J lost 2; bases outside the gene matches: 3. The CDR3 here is CATKREAYNEQFF. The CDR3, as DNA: TGTGCCACCAAGCGGGAGGCCTACAATGAGCAGTTCTTC. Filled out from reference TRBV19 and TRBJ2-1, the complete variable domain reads DGGITQSPKYLFRKEGQNVTLSCEQNLNHDAMYWYRQDPGQGLRLIYYSQIVNDFQKGDIAEGYSVSREKKESFPLTVTSAQKNPTAFYLCATKREAYNEQFFGPGTRLTVL.

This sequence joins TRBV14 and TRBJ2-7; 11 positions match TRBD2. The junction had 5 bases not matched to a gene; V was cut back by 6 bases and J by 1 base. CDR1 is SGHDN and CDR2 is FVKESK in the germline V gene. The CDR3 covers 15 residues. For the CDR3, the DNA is TGTGCCAGCAGTCAGACTAGCGGGGCTTCCTACGAGCAGTACTTC. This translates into CASSQTSGASYEQYF. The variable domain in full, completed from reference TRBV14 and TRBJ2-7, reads EAGVTQFPSHSVIEKGQTVTLRCDPISGHDNLYWYRRVMGKEIKFLLHFVKESKQDESGMPNNRFLAERTGGTYSTLKVQPAELEDSGVYFCASSQTSGASYEQYFGPGTRLTVT.

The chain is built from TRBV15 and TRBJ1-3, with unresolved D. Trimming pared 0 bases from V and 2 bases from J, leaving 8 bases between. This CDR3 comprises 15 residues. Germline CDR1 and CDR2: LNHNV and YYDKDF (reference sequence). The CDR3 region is CATSRDSPTGNTIYF. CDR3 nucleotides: TGTGCCACCAGCAGAGATTCCCCTACTGGAAACACCATATATTTT.

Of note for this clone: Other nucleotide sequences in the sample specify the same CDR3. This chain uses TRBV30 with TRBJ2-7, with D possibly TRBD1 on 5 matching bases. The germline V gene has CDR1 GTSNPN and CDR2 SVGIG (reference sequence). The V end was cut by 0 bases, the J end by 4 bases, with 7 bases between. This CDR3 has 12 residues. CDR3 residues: CAWSVQGYEQYF. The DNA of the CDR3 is TGTGCCTGGAGTGTTCAGGGTTACGAGCAGTACTTC.

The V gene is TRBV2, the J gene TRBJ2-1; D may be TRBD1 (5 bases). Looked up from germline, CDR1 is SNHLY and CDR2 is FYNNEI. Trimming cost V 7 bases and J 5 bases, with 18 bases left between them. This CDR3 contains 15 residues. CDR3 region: CASTQQGAGNNEQFF. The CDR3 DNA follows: TGTGCCAGCACCCAACAAGGGGCTGGGAACAATGAGCAGTTCTTC.